These T cell receptor beta chains were read from a single sample in a study of shared clonotypes between healthy human individuals. The table came from immunoSEQ multiplex PCR; TCRdb's copy has only in-frame clones and leaves some out. The sample carries 2 million to 2.5 million clones, 85% to 95% recorded once. Sequences were obtained from naive CD4+ T cells from PBMCs. The receptors derive from a man in his late teens or twenties in good health. Some clones in this sample may be carry-over from other donors' samples. Both conserved end residues are part of each CDR3. The D gene is left open where the match is weak. Only some rows state a clone size, as once, few, many or a class for expanded clones.

j_gene	len	v_gene	abundance	d_gene	CDR3aa	CDR3nt
TRBJ2-3	15	TRBV25-1	-	-	CASRHAGRRTDTQYF	TGTGCCAGCAGGCATGCGGGGCGAAGGACAGATACGCAGTATTTT
TRBJ2-5	15	TRBV7-9	-	TRBD2	CASSPRLAGEETQYF	TGTGCCAGCAGTCCTCGACTAGCGGGAGAAGAGACCCAGTACTTC
TRBJ1-6	17	TRBV5-1	once	-	CASSLGILGSDNSPLHF	TGCGCCAGCAGCTTGGGGATACTCGGCAGTGATAATTCACCCCTCCACTTT
TRBJ1-1	14	TRBV28	-	TRBD1	CASSPDRARAEAFF	TGTGCCAGCAGTCCGGACAGGGCTCGCGCTGAAGCTTTCTTT
TRBJ2-1	11	TRBV28	-	-	CASQIFDEQFF	TGTGCCAGCCAAATTTTCGATGAGCAGTTCTTC
TRBJ2-7	14	TRBV7-9	-	TRBD2	CASSQREGRYEQYF	TGTGCCAGCAGCCAGCGGGAGGGCCGCTACGAGCAGTACTTC
TRBJ1-2	16	TRBV5-1	-	-	CASSLGPISDKYGYTF	TGCGCCAGCAGCTTGGGGCCTATTAGCGACAAGTATGGCTACACCTTC
TRBJ2-1	17	TRBV9	-	TRBD2	CASSPPLGGGSYNEQFF	TGTGCCAGCAGCCCCCCCCTCGGCGGGGGCTCCTACAATGAGCAGTTCTTC
TRBJ2-3	13	TRBV2	once	-	CASTPDSLDTQYF	TGTGCCAGCACTCCGGACAGTTTAGATACGCAGTATTTT
TRBJ2-5	13	TRBV7-9	-	TRBD2	CASSLTSGETQYF	TGTGCCAGCAGCTTAACTAGCGGAGAGACCCAGTACTTC
TRBJ1-2	14	TRBV19	-	-	CASRTPGGLHGYTF	TGTGCCAGTAGGACACCGGGTGGACTGCATGGCTACACCTTC
TRBJ2-3	13	TRBV30	-	TRBD1	CAWGTGSTDTQYF	TGTGCCTGGGGGACAGGTAGCACAGATACGCAGTATTTT
TRBJ2-5	14	TRBV2	-	TRBD1	CASTHGDRQETQYF	TGTGCCAGCACCCATGGGGACAGACAAGAGACCCAGTACTTC
TRBJ1-1	14	TRBV9	few	-	CASSPRGGDTEAFF	TGTGCCAGCAGCCCCCGTGGGGGGGACACTGAAGCTTTCTTT
TRBJ2-7	16	TRBV15	-	TRBD2	CATSNGASGRLGEQYF	TGTGCCACCAGCAACGGGGCTAGCGGGAGGCTAGGCGAGCAGTACTTC
TRBJ1-2	17	TRBV5-4	-	TRBD1	CASSLPPGTGGAGGYTF	TGTGCCAGCAGCCTGCCCCCCGGGACAGGGGGCGCAGGGGGCTACACCTTC
TRBJ2-2	15	TRBV5-1	-	TRBD1	CASSPGGQGTGELFF	TGCGCCAGCAGCCCGGGGGGACAGGGGACCGGGGAGCTGTTTTTT
TRBJ2-4	15	TRBV28	-	-	CASSLTGLPIHIQYF	TGTGCCAGCAGCTTAACGGGGCTCCCGATCCACATTCAGTACTTC
TRBJ2-2	16	TRBV11-2	-	-	CASSFAAGAVTGELFF	TGTGCCAGCAGCTTTGCGGCGGGCGCAGTCACCGGGGAGCTGTTTTTT
TRBJ2-7	13	TRBV4-3	-	-	CASSQEGPGEQYF	TGCGCCAGCAGCCAAGAAGGCCCGGGCGAGCAGTACTTC
TRBJ2-2	13	TRBV5-1	-	-	CASSPRNTGELFF	TGCGCCAGCAGCCCTAGGAACACCGGGGAGCTGTTTTTT
TRBJ2-7	14	TRBV5-1	-	-	CASSLQGDSYEQYF	TGCGCCAGCAGCTTGCAAGGGGACTCCTACGAGCAGTACTTC
TRBJ2-7	14	TRBV27	-	TRBD1	CASSLQGAKYEQYF	TGTGCCAGCAGTTTACAGGGGGCAAAATACGAGCAGTACTTC
TRBJ2-1	15	TRBV7-3	-	-	CASSQGQRAGNEQFF	TGTGCCAGCAGCCAAGGGCAGCGGGCGGGCAATGAGCAGTTCTTC
TRBJ2-5	13	TRBV29-1	-	TRBD1	CSVGDSWEETQYF	TGCAGCGTAGGGGACAGTTGGGAAGAGACCCAGTACTTC
TRBJ2-1	15	TRBV7-6	-	-	CASSPYGGSDNEQFF	TGTGCCAGCAGCCCTTACGGGGGAAGTGACAATGAGCAGTTCTTC
TRBJ2-3	15	TRBV7-9	-	TRBD2	CASSLSSGFTDTQYF	TGTGCCAGCAGCTTATCTAGCGGCTTCACAGATACGCAGTATTTT
TRBJ2-7	15	TRBV7-2	-	TRBD2	CASSATSGISYEQYF	TGTGCCAGCAGCGCGACTAGCGGAATTTCCTACGAGCAGTACTTC
TRBJ2-5	12	TRBV5-8	-	-	CASSLGKETQYF	TGTGCCAGCAGCCTGGGAAAAGAGACCCAGTACTTC
TRBJ2-4	12	TRBV7-2	-	-	CASSLSQNIQYF	TGTGCCAGCAGCTTAAGTCAAAACATTCAGTACTTC
TRBJ1-2	15	TRBV19	-	-	CASSIYSGKESGYTF	TGTGCCAGTAGTATCTACTCGGGGAAAGAGAGTGGCTACACCTTC
TRBJ1-3	18	TRBV15	-	-	CATSRDTGRLASGNTIYF	TGTGCCACCAGCAGAGATACCGGCAGACTCGCCTCTGGAAACACCATATATTTT
TRBJ1-5	14	TRBV29-1	-	-	CSVVVLGGDQPQHF	TGCAGCGTTGTGGTACTGGGGGGGGATCAGCCCCAGCATTTT
TRBJ2-3	16	TRBV28	-	TRBD2	CASSPGLAGGTDTQYF	TGTGCCAGCAGTCCCGGACTAGCGGGTGGCACAGATACGCAGTATTTT
TRBJ1-4	12	TRBV30	-	-	CACRRGPEKLFF	TGTGCCTGCCGACGAGGGCCTGAAAAACTGTTTTTT
TRBJ2-5	16	TRBV9	once	-	CASSAPRAGWIETQYF	TGTGCCAGCAGCGCCCCCAGGGCAGGGTGGATAGAGACCCAGTACTTC
TRBJ2-5	9	TRBV7-3	-	-	CASRETQYF	TGTGCCAGCCGGGAGACCCAGTACTTC
TRBJ1-2	13	TRBV9	-	-	CASSVGTGYGYTF	TGTGCCAGCAGCGTAGGAACAGGCTATGGCTACACCTTC
TRBJ1-2	16	TRBV18	-	TRBD1	CASSPNTGQGAGGYTF	TGTGCCAGCTCACCAAACACGGGACAGGGGGCTGGGGGCTACACCTTC
TRBJ2-7	13	TRBV7-2	-	-	CASSPGRRYEQYF	TGTGCCAGCAGCCCGGGCCGCCGATACGAGCAGTACTTC
TRBJ2-2	13	TRBV5-1	-	-	CASSLAWVGELFF	TGCGCCAGCAGCTTGGCCTGGGTCGGGGAGCTGTTTTTT
TRBJ2-7	15	TRBV4-2	-	TRBD2	CASSLRTSGIYEQYF	TGTGCCAGCAGCCTCCGGACTAGCGGGATCTACGAGCAGTACTTC
TRBJ1-4	12	TRBV29-1	few	TRBD1	CSVGTGSEKLFF	TGCAGCGTTGGGACAGGGAGTGAAAAACTGTTTTTT
TRBJ2-6	16	TRBV5-1	-	-	CASSLDGSSGANVLTF	TGCGCCAGCAGCTTGGACGGCAGCTCTGGGGCCAACGTCCTGACTTTC
TRBJ2-1	12	TRBV11-1	-	-	CASSLAGDEQFF	TGTGCCAGCAGCTTAGCCGGTGATGAGCAGTTCTTC
TRBJ2-3	16	TRBV5-1	-	TRBD2	CASSFTAGGTADTQYF	TGCGCCAGCAGCTTTACAGCGGGAGGTACTGCAGATACGCAGTATTTT
TRBJ2-1	20	TRBV19	-	TRBD2	CASSITPHTRLAGDNNEQFF	TGTGCCAGTAGTATCACGCCCCACACCCGACTAGCGGGAGATAATAATGAGCAGTTCTTC
TRBJ1-5	14	TRBV7-9	few	TRBD1	CASSPGQAHQPQHF	TGTGCCAGCAGCCCAGGACAGGCCCATCAGCCCCAGCATTTT